This TCR beta chain derives from a study of siplizumab effects on memory and regulatory T cells. Points from the study as a whole: The alloresponse seemed to draw substantially on naive T cells, which appeared more diverse than memory cells. Siplizumab significantly decreased alloreactive sequences from unstimulated CD4+ memory cells.

Germline-derived CDR1 and CDR2 are SNHLY and FYNNEI. The V and J ends lost 4 bases and 4 bases respectively, with 10 bases between them. The CDR3 totals 13 residues. Each sample had 9.3 x 10^4 or so TCR templates assayed. Profiling relied on immunoSEQ multiplex PCR, and the TCRdb table lists in-frame clones only, not all of them. The top ten clones hold roughly 1.3% of a sample with about 100,000 clones, 85% to 95% of them seen once. Points on this clone: Its antigen is not known.

This TCR came from a human donor in good health. The rearrangement links TRBV2 to TRBJ1-2; D unresolved. Sequencing was performed on non-Treg CD4+ T cells sorted from blood. The CDR3 region has the DNA TGTGCCAGCAGTGCTCGAGGGAGCTATGGCTACACCTTC. As protein: CASSARGSYGYTF.